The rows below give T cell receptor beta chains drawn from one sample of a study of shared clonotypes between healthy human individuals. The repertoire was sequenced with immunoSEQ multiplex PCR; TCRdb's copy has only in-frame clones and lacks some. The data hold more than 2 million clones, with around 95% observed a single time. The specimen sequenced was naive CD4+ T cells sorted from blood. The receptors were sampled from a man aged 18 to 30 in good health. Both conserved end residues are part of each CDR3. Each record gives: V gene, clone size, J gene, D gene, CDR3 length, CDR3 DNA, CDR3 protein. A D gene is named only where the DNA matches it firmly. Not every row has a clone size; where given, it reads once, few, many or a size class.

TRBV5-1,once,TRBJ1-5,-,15,TGCGCCAGCAGCTTGGGTCCGGGGCCGGGCCAGCCCCAGCATTTT,CASSLGPGPGQPQHF
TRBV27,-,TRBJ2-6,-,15,TGTGCCAGCAATACTAGGAGCTCTGGGGCCAACGTCCTGACTTTC,CASNTRSSGANVLTF
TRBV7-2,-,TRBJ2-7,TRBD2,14,TGTGCCAGCAGCTCGGGACTAGCGGGAGACGAGCAGTACTTC,CASSSGLAGDEQYF
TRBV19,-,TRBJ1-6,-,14,TGTGCCACCGCAGAGACCGGGGGTGGTTCACCCCTCCACTTT,CATAETGGGSPLHF
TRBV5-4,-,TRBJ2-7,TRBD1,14,TGTGCCAGCAGCTCCCGGGACAGGGAAAACGAGCAGTACTTC,CASSSRDRENEQYF
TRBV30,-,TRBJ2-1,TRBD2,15,TGTGCCTGGAGTGTACGCGGGAGGGGTTACAATGAGCAGTTCTTC,CAWSVRGRGYNEQFF
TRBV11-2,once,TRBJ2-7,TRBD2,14,TGTGCCAGCAGCTTAGGTAGCGGGATCTACGAGCAGTACTTC,CASSLGSGIYEQYF
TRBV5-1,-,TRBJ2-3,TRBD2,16,TGCGCCAGCAGCTTGGCACTAGCGGGCCGAACAGATACGCAGTATTTT,CASSLALAGRTDTQYF
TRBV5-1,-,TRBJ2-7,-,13,TGCGCCAGCAGAAGGGACGGACCCTACGAGCAGTACTTC,CASRRDGPYEQYF
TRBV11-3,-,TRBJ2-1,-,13,TGTGCCAGCAGCTCGGACCCCTACAATGAGCAGTTCTTC,CASSSDPYNEQFF
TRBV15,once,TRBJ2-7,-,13,TGTGCCACCAGCAGCGACGGGCCCTACGAGCAGTACTTC,CATSSDGPYEQYF
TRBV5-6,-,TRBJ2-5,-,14,TGTGCCAGCATTCGGGACCCGGGGCAAGAGACCCAGTACTTC,CASIRDPGQETQYF
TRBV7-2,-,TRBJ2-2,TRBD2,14,TGTGCCAGCAGCTTAGGACTAGCGACCGGGGAGCTGTTTTTT,CASSLGLATGELFF
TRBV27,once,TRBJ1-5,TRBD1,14,TGTGCCAGCAGGAAGACAGGGACCAATCAGCCCCAGCATTTT,CASRKTGTNQPQHF
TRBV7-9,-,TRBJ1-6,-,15,TGTGCCAGCAGCTTAACAGCGGTACAAGGATCACCCCTCCACTTT,CASSLTAVQGSPLHF
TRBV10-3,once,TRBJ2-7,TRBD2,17,TGTGCCATCAGTGTCGGAGGAGCGGGAGGCTTCTCCTACGAGCAGTACTTC,CAISVGGAGGFSYEQYF
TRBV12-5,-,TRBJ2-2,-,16,TGTGCTAGTGGTGATCACGGGTATACCAACACCGGGGAGCTGTTTTTT,CASGDHGYTNTGELFF
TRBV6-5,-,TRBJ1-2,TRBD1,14,TGTGCCAGCATGTTGGGACAGGGGTCCTATGGCTACACCTTC,CASMLGQGSYGYTF
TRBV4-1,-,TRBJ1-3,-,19,TGCGCCAGCAGCCAAGATAAGTGGCGGGGAACAGGGACTGGAAACACCATATATTTT,CASSQDKWRGTGTGNTIYF
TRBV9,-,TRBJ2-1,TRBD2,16,TGTGCCAGCAGCGCGCTAGCGGTCAGCTCCTACAATGAGCAGTTCTTC,CASSALAVSSYNEQFF
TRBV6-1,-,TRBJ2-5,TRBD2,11,TGTGCCAGCGGCGGGGGTGAGACCCAGTACTTC,CASGGGETQYF
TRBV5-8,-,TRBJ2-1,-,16,TGTGCCAGCAGCTTAAGGACACCTACGATGTACAATGAGCAGTTCTTC,CASSLRTPTMYNEQFF
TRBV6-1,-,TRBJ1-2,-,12,TGTGCCAGCGTAGACCCCCCCGGGGGCTACACCTTC,CASVDPPGGYTF
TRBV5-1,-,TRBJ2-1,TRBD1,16,TGCGCCAGCAGCTTGGCCCCGGGACAGGGGGAGGATGAGCAGTTCTTC,CASSLAPGQGEDEQFF
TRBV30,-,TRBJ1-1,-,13,TGTGCCTGGAGTAAGCAGGAGGAGACTGAAGCTTTCTTT,CAWSKQEETEAFF
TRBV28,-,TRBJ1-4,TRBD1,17,TGTGCCAGCAGTCCCACGGGAAGCAGGGGGGCTAATGAAAAACTGTTTTTT,CASSPTGSRGANEKLFF
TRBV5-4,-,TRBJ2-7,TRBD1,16,TGTGCCAGCAGCCAGGACAGGGCAAGGGGCTCCTACGAGCAGTACTTC,CASSQDRARGSYEQYF
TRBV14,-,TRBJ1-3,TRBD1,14,TGTGCCAGCGGACAGGGAGAAAGAGGAAACACCATATATTTT,CASGQGERGNTIYF
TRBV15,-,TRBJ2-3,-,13,TGTGCCACCAGCGACAGGAGCACAGATACGCAGTATTTT,CATSDRSTDTQYF
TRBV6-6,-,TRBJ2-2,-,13,TGTGCCACCACATACTCGTACACCGGGGAGCTGTTTTTT,CATTYSYTGELFF
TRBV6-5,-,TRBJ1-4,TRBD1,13,TGTGCCAGCAGGGGACAGTATAATGAAAAACTGTTTTTT,CASRGQYNEKLFF
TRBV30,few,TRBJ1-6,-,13,TGTGCCTGGAGAGCACGGCATAATTCACCCCTCCACTTT,CAWRARHNSPLHF
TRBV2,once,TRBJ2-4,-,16,TGTGCCAGCAGTGGATTCCTAGTCGGGGCCAAAAACATTCAGTACTTC,CASSGFLVGAKNIQYF
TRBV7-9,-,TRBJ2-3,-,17,TGTGCCAGCAGCTTGAGGACGTCTTCCACACACGGAGATACGCAGTATTTT,CASSLRTSSTHGDTQYF
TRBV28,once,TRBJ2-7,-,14,TGTGCCAGCAGTTTGGTGGGCGCGGTCTACGAGCAGTACTTC,CASSLVGAVYEQYF
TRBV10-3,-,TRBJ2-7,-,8,TGTGCCTTTGGAGAGCAGTACTTC,CAFGEQYF
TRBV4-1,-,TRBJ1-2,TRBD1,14,TGCGCCAGCAGCCAACTCCCAGGGGGGACGGGCTACACCTTC,CASSQLPGGTGYTF
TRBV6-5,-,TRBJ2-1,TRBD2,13,TGTGCCAGCAGTTCGGGGAGGGTAAATGAGCAGTTCTTC,CASSSGRVNEQFF
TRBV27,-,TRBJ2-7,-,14,TGTGCCAGCAGGCCGCTAGGGACCTCTTACGAGCAGTACTTC,CASRPLGTSYEQYF
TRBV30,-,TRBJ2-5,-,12,TGTGCCTGGAGTGTACAGAGCGTGACCCAGTACTTC,CAWSVQSVTQYF
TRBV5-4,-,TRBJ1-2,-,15,TGTGCCAGCAGTGAACCCCCGGGGGGGGCTAGTGGCTACACCTTC,CASSEPPGGASGYTF
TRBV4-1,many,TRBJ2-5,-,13,TGCGCCAGCAGCCAAAATATACAAGAGACCCAGTACTTC,CASSQNIQETQYF
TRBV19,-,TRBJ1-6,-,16,TGTGCCAGTAGTGAGGGGCTTGGGCTGTTAGGTTCACCCCTCCACTTT,CASSEGLGLLGSPLHF
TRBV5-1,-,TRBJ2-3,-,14,TGCGCCAGCAGCTTGGAGGGGGACACAGATACGCAGTATTTT,CASSLEGDTDTQYF
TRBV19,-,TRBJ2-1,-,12,TGTGCCAGTAGTTTCGCGGGCAATGAGCAGTTCTTC,CASSFAGNEQFF
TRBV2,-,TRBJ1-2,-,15,TGTGCCAGCAGGGACCGGGACGGTGTTCGCTATGGCTACACCTTC,CASRDRDGVRYGYTF
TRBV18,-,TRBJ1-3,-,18,TGTGCCAGCTCACCAGACAGGTTAAGACTCAATTCTGGAAACACCATATATTTT,CASSPDRLRLNSGNTIYF
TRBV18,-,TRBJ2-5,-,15,TGTGCCAGCTCACCGGTGGGTGGTTACCAAGAGACCCAGTACTTC,CASSPVGGYQETQYF
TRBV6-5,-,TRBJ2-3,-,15,TGTGCCAGCAGACGCCAGGGTATGGGCACAGATACGCAGTATTTT,CASRRQGMGTDTQYF
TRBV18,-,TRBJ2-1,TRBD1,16,TGTGCCAGCTCACCACCGACAGGGTCCCCGTACAATGAGCAGTTCTTC,CASSPPTGSPYNEQFF
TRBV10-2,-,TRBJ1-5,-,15,TGCGCCAGCAAGCTCGGGTCTACCGTAAATCAGCCCCAGCATTTT,CASKLGSTVNQPQHF